Below are 9 T cell receptor beta chains sequenced from a single sample in a study of OX40 agonist ivuxolimab in advanced cancers. Assay: immunoSEQ multiplex PCR; the TCRdb copy retains only in-frame clones and omits some. The repertoire has about 16,000 clones, less than 85% of them found once; the top ten carry 46%. The sample here was CD4+ or CD8+ T cells sorted from blood, taken in a trial of the OX40 agonist ivuxolimab. The receptors were sampled from an adult with an advanced solid tumor such as melanoma, head and neck, liver or kidney cancer.

This clone was detected a few times. J is TRBJ1-1 and V is TRBV2, with D possibly being TRBD1 (5 bases). The CDR3 runs 13 residues. The ends were cut back, 4 bases at V and 8 bases at J, with 14 bases in the middle. Germline CDR1 is SNHLY and CDR2 is FYNNEI. The CDR3 sequence is CASSASWGREAFF. The CDR3 DNA sequence: TGTGCCAGCAGTGCGAGTTGGGGCCGGGAAGCTTTCTTT.

The chain couples TRBV27 to TRBJ1-2, with D maybe TRBD1 (5 bases). V was clipped by 4 bases and J by 6 bases, with 6 bases between them. The CDR3 loop spans 11 amino acids. Germline V gene data show CDR1 as MNHEY and CDR2 as SMNVEV (reference sequence). CDR3 in amino acids: CASSSGNGYTF. The CDR3 nucleotides read TGTGCCAGCAGTTCAGGGAATGGCTACACCTTC.

The chain is built from TRBV7-3 and TRBJ1-2; 8 bases are a match to TRBD1. CDR1 is SGHTA and CDR2 is FQGTGA in the germline V gene. The CDR3 covers 15 residues. Losses at the gene ends were 3 bases for V and 4 bases for J; bases not matched to a gene: 7. The chain's CDR3 is CASSLAQGAGYGYTF. DNA for the CDR3: TGTGCCAGCAGCTTGGCGCAGGGGGCAGGCTATGGCTACACCTTC.

The chain is built from TRBV28 and TRBJ2-2; no definite D call. This CDR3 is built from 14 residues. V shed 4 bases and J shed 1 base, with 7 bases lying between them. CDR1 and CDR2 (germline): MDHEN, SYDVKM. The CDR3 loop is CASSSGLNTGELFF. In DNA form, the CDR3 reads TGTGCCAGCAGTTCCGGCCTGAACACCGGGGAGCTGTTTTTT.

The J gene is TRBJ1-5, the V gene TRBV10-3, with D tentatively TRBD1 (5 bases). The CDR3 length is 14 residues. Germline V lookup: CDR1 ENHRY, CDR2 SYGVKD. Trimming shortened V by 6 bases and J by 4 bases, and 13 bases separated the two germline ends. DNA for the CDR3: TGTGCCATCAGACCGACGGGGCGTAATCAGCCCCAGCATTTT. This sequence encodes CAIRPTGRNQPQHF.

The rearrangement uses TRBV6-6 and TRBJ2-2, with 10 bases lining up with TRBD2. The germline gives CDR1 MNHNY, CDR2 SVGAGI (reference sequence). The CDR3 spans 13 residues. J lost 7 bases, V lost 10 bases, and 6 bases had no gene match. The CDR3 sequence is CATGTSEGGELFF. The CDR3 DNA reads TGTGCCACCGGGACTAGCGAAGGCGGGGAGCTGTTTTTT.

This rearrangement joins TRBV2 to TRBJ2-5, with TRBD2 matching over 15 bases. Trimming cost V 8 bases and J 4 bases; bases outside gene matches: 8. The CDR3 loop spans 16 amino acids. The germline V gene encodes CDR1 SNHLY and CDR2 FYNNEI. CDR3 protein: CASEPWTSGGAETQYF. As DNA, the CDR3 is TGTGCCAGCGAGCCATGGACTAGCGGGGGGGCAGAGACCCAGTACTTC. Variable domain in full (rest from reference TRBV2 and TRBJ2-5): EPEVTQTPSHQVTQMGQEVILRCVPISNHLYFYWYRQILGQKVEFLVSFYNNEISEKSEIFDDQFSVERPDGSNFTLKIRSTKLEDSAMYFCASEPWTSGGAETQYFGPGTRLLVL.

The V and J genes are TRBV5-6 and TRBJ1-2; 7 bases map to TRBD1. Trimming took 4 bases from V and 1 from J; bases not matched to a gene: 4. The CDR3 loop spans 14 amino acids. Germline CDR1 and CDR2: SGHDT and YYEEEE. The CDR3 loop reads CASSMTGFNYGYTF. The CDR3 region has the DNA TGTGCCAGCAGCATGACAGGGTTTAACTATGGCTACACCTTC.

J is TRBJ2-1 and V is TRBV7-6, with 10 bases identical to TRBD2. V lost 5 bases, J lost 2 bases, and 3 bases stayed unmatched. The germline V gene encodes CDR1 SGHVS and CDR2 FNYEAQ. CDR3 size: 15 residues. CDR3 sequence (DNA): TGTGCCAGCAGCCCTGGACTAGCGGCCTACAATGAGCAGTTCTTC. This gives the protein CASSPGLAAYNEQFF. Full variable domain (rest looked up from reference TRBV7-6 and TRBJ2-1): GAGVSQSPRYKVTKRGQDVALRCDPISGHVSLYWYRQALGQGPEFLTYFNYEAQQDKSGLPNDRFSAERPEGSISTLTIQRTEQRDSAMYRCASSPGLAAYNEQFFGPGTRLTVL.